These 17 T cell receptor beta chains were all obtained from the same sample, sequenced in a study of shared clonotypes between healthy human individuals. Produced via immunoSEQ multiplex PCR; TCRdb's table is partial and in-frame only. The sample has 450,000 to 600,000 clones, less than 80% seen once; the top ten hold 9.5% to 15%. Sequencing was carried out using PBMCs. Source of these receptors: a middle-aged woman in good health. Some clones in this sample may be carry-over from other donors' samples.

The CDR3 DNA sequence: TGCGCCAGCAGTGACCGGGGCGGGGGCCGCCGAGGTGGGTCGCACTACGAGCAGTACTTC. It is translated as CASSDRGGGRRGGSHYEQYF. The chain employs TRBV10-2 and TRBJ2-7, with a possible D match to TRBD2 (7 bases). This CDR3 has 20 amino acids. CDR1 is WSHSY and CDR2 is SAAADI in the germline V gene. Trimming removed 3 bases from V and 3 bases from J, with 30 bases in between.

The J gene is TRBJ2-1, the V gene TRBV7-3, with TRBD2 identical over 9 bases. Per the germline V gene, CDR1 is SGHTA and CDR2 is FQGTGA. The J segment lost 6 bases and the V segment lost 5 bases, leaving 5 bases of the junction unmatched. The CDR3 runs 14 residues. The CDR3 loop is CASSPGTSTNEQFF. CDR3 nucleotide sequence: TGTGCCAGCAGCCCCGGGACTAGCACCAATGAGCAGTTCTTC.

CDR3 region: CSVGGLASSYEQYF. CDR3 nucleotides: TGCAGCGTTGGAGGTCTAGCGAGCTCCTACGAGCAGTACTTC. This chain uses TRBV29-1 with TRBJ2-7; tentative D call: TRBD2 (6 bases). From germline, CDR1 is SQVTM and CDR2 ANQGSEA. The CDR3 contains 14 residues. V lost 4 bases and J lost 0, with 13 bases in between.

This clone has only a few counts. This CDR3 reads CASSVTSGRPSYEQYF. CDR3 nucleotides: TGTGCCAGCAGTGTCACTAGCGGGAGGCCCTCCTACGAGCAGTACTTC. The gene calls are TRBV6-1 and TRBJ2-7, with 12 bases that match TRBD2. The V and J ends lost 4 bases and 0 bases, in that order; junction bases with no gene match: 4. CDR1 and CDR2 (germline): MNHNS, SASEGT. This CDR3 has 16 amino acids.

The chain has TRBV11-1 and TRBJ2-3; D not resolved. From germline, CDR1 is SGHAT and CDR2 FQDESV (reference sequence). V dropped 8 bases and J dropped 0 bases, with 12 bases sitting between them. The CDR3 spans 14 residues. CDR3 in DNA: TGTGCCAGCGGCCTCGGGCAAAGCACAGATACGCAGTATTTT. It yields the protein CASGLGQSTDTQYF.

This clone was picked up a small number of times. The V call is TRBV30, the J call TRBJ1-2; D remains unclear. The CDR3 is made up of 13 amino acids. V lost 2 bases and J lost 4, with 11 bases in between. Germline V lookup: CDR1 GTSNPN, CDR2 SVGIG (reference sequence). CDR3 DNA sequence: TGTGCCTGGAGTCTTGGAGCTATCTATGGCTACACCTTC. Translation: CAWSLGAIYGYTF.

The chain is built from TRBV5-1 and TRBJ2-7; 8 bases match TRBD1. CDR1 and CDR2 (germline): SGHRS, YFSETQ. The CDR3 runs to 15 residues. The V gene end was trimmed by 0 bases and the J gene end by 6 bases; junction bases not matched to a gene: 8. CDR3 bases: TGCGCCAGCAGCTTGGTTCTACAGGGGGGAGGCGAGCAGTACTTC. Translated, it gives CASSLVLQGGGEQYF.

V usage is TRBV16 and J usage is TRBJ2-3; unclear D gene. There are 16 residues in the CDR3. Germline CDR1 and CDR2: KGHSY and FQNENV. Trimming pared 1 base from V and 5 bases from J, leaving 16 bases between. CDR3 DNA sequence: TGTGCCAGCAGCCAATTATTTAACTTACCCGGAGATACGCAGTATTTT. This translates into CASSQLFNLPGDTQYF.

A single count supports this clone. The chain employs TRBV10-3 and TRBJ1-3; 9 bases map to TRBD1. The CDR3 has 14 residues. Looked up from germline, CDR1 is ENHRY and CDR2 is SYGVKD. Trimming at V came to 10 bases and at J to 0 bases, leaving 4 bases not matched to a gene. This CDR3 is CASGQGISGNTIYF. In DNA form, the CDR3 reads TGTGCCAGCGGACAGGGGATCTCTGGAAACACCATATATTTT.

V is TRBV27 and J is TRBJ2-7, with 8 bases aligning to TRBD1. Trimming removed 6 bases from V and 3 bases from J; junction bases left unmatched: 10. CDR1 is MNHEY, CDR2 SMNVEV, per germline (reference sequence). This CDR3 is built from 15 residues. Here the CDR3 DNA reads TGTGCCAGCAGGGACCTTGGACAGGGTTACTACGAGCAGTACTTC. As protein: CASRDLGQGYYEQYF.

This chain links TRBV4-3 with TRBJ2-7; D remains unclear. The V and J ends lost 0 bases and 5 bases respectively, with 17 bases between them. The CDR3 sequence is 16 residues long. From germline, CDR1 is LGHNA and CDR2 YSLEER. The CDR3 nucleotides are TGCGCCAGCAGCCAAGAAAGGTTGGACGCCGGTCACGAGCAGTACTTC. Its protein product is CASSQERLDAGHEQYF.

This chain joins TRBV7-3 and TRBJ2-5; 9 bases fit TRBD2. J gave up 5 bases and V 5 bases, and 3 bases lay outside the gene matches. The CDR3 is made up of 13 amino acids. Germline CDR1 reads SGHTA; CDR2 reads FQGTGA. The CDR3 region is CASSAGLAETQYF. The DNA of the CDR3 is TGTGCCAGCAGCGCAGGACTAGCGGAGACCCAGTACTTC. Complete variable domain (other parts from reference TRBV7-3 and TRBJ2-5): GAGVSQTPSNKVTEKGKYVELRCDPISGHTALYWYRQSLGQGPEFLIYFQGTGAADDSGLPNDRFFAVRPEGSVSTLKIQRTERGDSAVYLCASSAGLAETQYFGPGTRLLVL.

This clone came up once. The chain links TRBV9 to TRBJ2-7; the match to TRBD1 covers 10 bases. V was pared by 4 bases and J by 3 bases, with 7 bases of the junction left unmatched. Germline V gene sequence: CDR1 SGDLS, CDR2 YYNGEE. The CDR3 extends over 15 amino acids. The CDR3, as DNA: TGTGCCAGCAGCCCCGCCTGGACAGGGGGCTACGAGCAGTACTTC. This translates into CASSPAWTGGYEQYF. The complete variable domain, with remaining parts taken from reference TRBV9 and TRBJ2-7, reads DSGVTQTPKHLITATGQRVTLRCSPRSGDLSVYWYQQSLDQGLQFLIQYYNGEERAKGNILERFSAQQFPDLHSELNLSSLELGDSALYFCASSPAWTGGYEQYFGPGTRLTVT.

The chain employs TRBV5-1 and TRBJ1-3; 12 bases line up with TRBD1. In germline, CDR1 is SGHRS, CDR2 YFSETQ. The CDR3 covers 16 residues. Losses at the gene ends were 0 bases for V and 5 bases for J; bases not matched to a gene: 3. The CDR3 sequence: CASSLGDRGQRNTIYF. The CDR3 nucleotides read TGCGCCAGCAGCTTGGGGGACAGGGGGCAAAGAAACACCATATATTTT.

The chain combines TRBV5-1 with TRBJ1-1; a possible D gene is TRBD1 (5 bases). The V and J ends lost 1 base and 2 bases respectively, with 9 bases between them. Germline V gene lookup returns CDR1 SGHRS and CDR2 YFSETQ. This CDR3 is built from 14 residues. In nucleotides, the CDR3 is TGCGCCAGCAGCTTGCGACAGAGCAACACTGAAGCTTTCTTT. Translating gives CASSLRQSNTEAFF.

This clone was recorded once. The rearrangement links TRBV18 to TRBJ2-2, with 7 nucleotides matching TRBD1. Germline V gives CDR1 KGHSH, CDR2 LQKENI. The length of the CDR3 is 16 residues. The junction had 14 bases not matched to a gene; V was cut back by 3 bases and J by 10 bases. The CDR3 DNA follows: TGTGCCAGCTCACCCGGGGACAGCTTTTGGGGCGAGGAGCTGTTTTTT. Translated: CASSPGDSFWGEELFF. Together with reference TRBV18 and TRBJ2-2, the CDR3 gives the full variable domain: NAGVMQNPRHLVRRRGQEARLRCSPMKGHSHVYWYRQLPEEGLKFMVYLQKENIIDESGMPKERFSAEFPKEGPSILRIQQVVRGDSAAYFCASSPGDSFWGEELFFGEGSRLTVL.

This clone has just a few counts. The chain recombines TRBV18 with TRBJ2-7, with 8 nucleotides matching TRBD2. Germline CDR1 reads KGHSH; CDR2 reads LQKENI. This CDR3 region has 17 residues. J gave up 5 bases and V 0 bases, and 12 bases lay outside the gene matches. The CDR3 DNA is TGTGCCAGCTCACCACCGAACCAGGGGACTAGTGGCCACGAGCAGTACTTC. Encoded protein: CASSPPNQGTSGHEQYF.